These T cell receptor beta chains were read from a single sample in a study of shared clonotypes between healthy human individuals. TCRdb's table, derived via immunoSEQ multiplex PCR, lists solely in-frame clones and lacks some. Of over a million clones listed, around 98.5% are singletons. Input material: naive CD4+ T cells sorted from blood. These TCRs come from a young man in good health. Each CDR3 is given with its conserved first and last residue. D genes are given only for firm matches. Clone size is shown for a subset of rows, as once, few, many or a class of expanded clone.

D gene	V gene	J gene	CDR3 length	clone size	CDR3 protein	CDR3 DNA
.	TRBV7-9	TRBJ2-1	16	.	CASSLVQGPSYNEQFF	TGTGCCAGCAGCTTAGTGCAGGGGCCATCCTACAATGAGCAGTTCTTC
.	TRBV6-1	TRBJ2-1	15	once	CASSEATRVYNEQFF	TGTGCCAGCAGTGAGGCGACTAGAGTCTACAATGAGCAGTTCTTC
.	TRBV28	TRBJ1-5	14	.	CASTPGGINQPQHF	TGTGCCAGCACCCCGGGGGGGATCAATCAGCCCCAGCATTTT
.	TRBV28	TRBJ2-1	12	.	CASQLIGNEQFF	TGTGCCAGCCAATTAATAGGTAATGAGCAGTTCTTC
.	TRBV29-1	TRBJ2-7	12	once	CSVAFDKAEQYF	TGCAGCGTCGCCTTCGACAAGGCCGAGCAGTACTTC
.	TRBV9	TRBJ2-7	17	.	CASSVGLLSDSSYEQYF	TGTGCCAGCAGCGTAGGACTGCTGAGTGATAGCTCCTACGAGCAGTACTTC
.	TRBV30	TRBJ2-5	14	.	CAWALQGGVETQYF	TGTGCCTGGGCATTACAGGGAGGAGTAGAGACCCAGTACTTC
TRBD1	TRBV18	TRBJ1-5	15	.	CASSPDRGGNQPQHF	TGTGCCAGCTCACCAGACAGGGGGGGAAATCAGCCCCAGCATTTT
.	TRBV5-4	TRBJ2-7	14	.	CASSPVGGAYEQYF	TGTGCCAGCAGCCCGGTGGGGGGGGCTTACGAGCAGTACTTC
TRBD2	TRBV7-9	TRBJ2-1	15	.	CEVQLTSAAYNEQFF	TGTGAAGTTCAACTCACTAGCGCCGCCTACAATGAGCAGTTCTTC
TRBD2	TRBV2	TRBJ2-2	16	few	CASSEARLADTGELFF	TGTGCCAGCAGTGAAGCACGACTAGCGGACACCGGGGAGCTGTTTTTT
.	TRBV29-1	TRBJ2-2	13	.	CSVRGRVDGELFF	TGCAGCGTTAGAGGGAGAGTTGACGGGGAGCTGTTTTTT
.	TRBV7-9	TRBJ2-1	11	few	CASSLDYEQFF	TGTGCCAGCAGCTTAGACTATGAGCAGTTCTTC
.	TRBV29-1	TRBJ2-5	12	.	CSVLEGGETQYF	TGCAGCGTTCTTGAGGGTGGAGAGACCCAGTACTTC
.	TRBV18	TRBJ1-1	13	.	CASSSLEGTEAFF	TGTGCCAGCTCGTCTCTTGAGGGCACTGAAGCTTTCTTT
.	TRBV28	TRBJ2-1	11	.	CASSPWGEQFF	TGTGCCAGCAGTCCCTGGGGGGAGCAGTTCTTC
TRBD2	TRBV14	TRBJ2-3	19	once	CASSQDDSLAGARTDTQYF	TGTGCCAGCAGCCAAGATGACTCTCTAGCGGGAGCGCGGACAGATACGCAGTATTTT
TRBD2	TRBV5-4	TRBJ2-1	15	.	CASSLGGGWFNEQFF	TGTGCCAGCAGCCTCGGGGGGGGTTGGTTCAATGAGCAGTTCTTC
.	TRBV18	TRBJ2-2	15	.	CASSPKKGDGGELFF	TGTGCCAGCTCACCAAAGAAAGGGGACGGCGGGGAGCTGTTTTTT
.	TRBV7-3	TRBJ2-5	12	.	CASSKGMETQYF	TGTGCCAGCAGCAAGGGGATGGAGACCCAGTACTTC
.	TRBV6-5	TRBJ2-7	14	.	CASSYSKLQGGQYF	TGTGCCAGCAGTTACTCGAAGTTACAGGGTGGGCAGTACTTC
TRBD2	TRBV2	TRBJ2-1	16	.	CASRLGLADAYNEQFF	TGTGCCAGCAGACTAGGACTAGCGGATGCCTACAATGAGCAGTTCTTC
.	TRBV7-9	TRBJ1-1	16	.	CASSLVTGIPQAEAFF	TGTGCCAGCAGCTTAGTTACAGGGATCCCTCAGGCTGAAGCTTTCTTT
.	TRBV6-6	TRBJ2-7	15	.	CASSYHPGPGEVQYF	TGTGCCAGCAGTTACCACCCAGGGCCGGGGGAGGTGCAGTACTTC
TRBD2	TRBV5-6	TRBJ2-3	17	.	CASSGRVWREHLRTQYF	TGTGCCAGCAGCGGCCGGGTGTGGCGGGAGCATTTACGTACGCAGTATTTT
.	TRBV7-9	TRBJ2-7	15	.	CASSQLELQVYEQYF	TGTGCCAGCAGCCAGCTGGAATTACAGGTCTACGAGCAGTACTTC
TRBD2	TRBV4-3	TRBJ2-3	15	.	CASSFRLAPSNTQYF	TGCGCCAGCAGCTTTCGACTAGCACCTTCGAATACGCAGTATTTT
.	TRBV7-9	TRBJ2-1	13	.	CASSLRRAGEQFF	TGTGCCAGCAGCTTACGGCGGGCCGGTGAGCAGTTCTTC
TRBD1	TRBV28	TRBJ1-1	12	.	CAIHRGGTEAFF	TGTGCCATCCACAGGGGTGGCACTGAAGCTTTCTTT
.	TRBV5-6	TRBJ2-7	15	.	CASSINSGRTYEQYF	TGTGCCAGCAGCATCAATTCAGGAAGGACCTACGAGCAGTACTTC
.	TRBV20-1	TRBJ2-1	10	.	CSAKGNEQFF	TGCAGTGCGAAGGGTAATGAGCAGTTCTTC
.	TRBV9	TRBJ2-7	15	.	CASSVGDGSLNEQYF	TGTGCCAGCAGCGTTGGCGACGGAAGCCTGAACGAGCAGTACTTC
TRBD1	TRBV5-1	TRBJ1-2	16	.	CASSSPEGAQSYGYTF	TGCGCCAGCAGCTCCCCCGAGGGGGCGCAGAGCTATGGCTACACCTTC
TRBD1	TRBV29-1	TRBJ2-1	15	once	CSVEDLTGGYNEQFF	TGCAGCGTTGAAGATCTTACAGGGGGGTACAATGAGCAGTTCTTC
TRBD1	TRBV18	TRBJ1-2	14	.	CASSPPEGASGYTF	TGTGCCAGCTCACCACCAGAGGGGGCCAGCGGCTACACCTTC
.	TRBV5-1	TRBJ2-7	14	.	CASSSGTPSYEQYF	TGCGCCAGCAGCTCCGGGACTCCTTCCTACGAGCAGTACTTC
TRBD1	TRBV19	TRBJ2-4	15	.	CASSLLGQGANIQYF	TGTGCCAGTAGCCTACTCGGACAGGGGGCCAACATTCAGTACTTC
TRBD1	TRBV10-1	TRBJ2-1	15	.	CASSDHRGQYNEQFF	TGCGCCAGCAGTGACCACAGGGGGCAATACAATGAGCAGTTCTTC
.	TRBV5-4	TRBJ2-7	12	few	CASSLSSYEQYF	TGTGCCAGCAGCCTGTCGTCTTACGAGCAGTACTTC
TRBD2	TRBV15	TRBJ2-5	15	.	CATRSGTHAEETQYF	TGTGCCACTAGGAGCGGGACCCACGCAGAAGAGACCCAGTACTTC